The present T cell receptor (beta chain) was sequenced within a study of cytomegalovirus exposure and HLA in healthy donors. Study-wide points: The study recorded around 160 TCR beta chains that were cytomegalovirus-associated.

This clone was seen a handful of times. As yet, its antigen is unknown. A multiplex PCR was run with 60 Vbeta primers and 13 Jbeta primers. Method: immunoSEQ multiplex PCR; TCRdb's copy keeps in-frame clones and lacks some. The sample shows roughly 88,000 clones, about 80% of them seen only once. Per germline, CDR1 SGHDT and CDR2 YYEEEE. The V and J ends lost 2 bases and 1 base respectively, with 6 bases between them. CDR3 length: 13 amino acids. V is TRBV5-6 and J is TRBJ1-1; D gene uncertain. What was sequenced was PBMCs. The sequence was obtained from a man aged 25 to 40 in good health and CMV-seropositive. In DNA, the CDR3 is TGTGCCAGCAGCTTAGTGAGGAACACTGAAGCTTTCTTT. Translation: CASSLVRNTEAFF. The full variable domain, its missing parts supplied by reference TRBV5-6 and TRBJ1-1, is DAGVTQSPTHLIKTRGQQVTLRCSPKSGHDTVSWYQQALGQGPQFIFQYYEEEERQRGNFPDRFSGHQFPNYSSELNVNALLLGDSALYLCASSLVRNTEAFFGQGTRLTVV.